The next 26 T cell receptor beta chains were all read from a single sample in a study of T cell responses to AZD1222 COVID-19 vaccine (dated by TCRdb to the early 2020s). Explained via the paper, the time point label denotes: baseline before first vaccination. The receptor library was made with the immunoSEQ multiplex PCR assay. TCRdb holds this immuneACCESS table with in-frame rearrangements only. Some clones are missing; in checked studies, unresolved V genes explain under half, and the rest has no known cause. In this sample the table shows roughly 160,000 clones, 90% to 95% of which occur a single time. The top ten hold about 0.9% of the sample. Sequenced material: peripheral blood, taken on day 0 of AZD1222 vaccination. The receptors shown here come from an adult in good health.

This chain links TRBV1 with TRBJ1-1. TRBV1 is classified as a pseudogene. This CDR3 comprises 17 residues. The CDR3 is CTSSPIRPSGKNTEAFF. The CDR3 DNA sequence: TGCACCAGCAGCCCTATCCGGCCGTCCGGGAAGAACACTGAAGCTTTCTTT.

The chain employs TRBV6-5 and TRBJ1-5, with D maybe TRBD1 (5 bases). Germline loops: CDR1 MNHEY, CDR2 SVGAGI. V was trimmed by 6 bases and J by 4 bases, leaving 16 bases between them. This CDR3 region has 15 residues. The DNA for the CDR3 is TGTGCCAGCAGAGCGGGGGGACGGAGTAATCAGCCCCAGCATTTT. Translation: CASRAGGRSNQPQHF.

The rearrangement joins TRBV10-3 to TRBJ2-3, with D tentatively TRBD1 or TRBD2 (5 bases each). The CDR3 runs 13 residues. Germline V CDR1 and CDR2: ENHRY, SYGVKD. V was shortened by 7 bases and J by 8 bases, with 16 bases between the two germline ends. The CDR3, as DNA: TGTGCCATCAAAGGGGAACCCCGGGGTACGCAGTATTTT. Its translation: CAIKGEPRGTQYF.

V usage is TRBV7-9 and J usage is TRBJ2-7; the match to TRBD1 covers 7 bases. Germline CDR1 SEHNR, CDR2 FQNEAQ (reference sequence). The CDR3 totals 15 residues. V shed 5 bases and J 3 bases; nucleotides not matched to a gene: 10. CDR3 sequence reads: CASSPQTGLIYEQYF. In nucleotides, the CDR3 is TGTGCCAGCAGCCCTCAGACAGGGCTTATCTACGAGCAGTACTTC. Variable domain in full (rest from reference TRBV7-9 and TRBJ2-7): DTGVSQNPRHKITKRGQNVTFRCDPISEHNRLYWYRQTLGQGPEFLTYFQNEAQLEKSRLLSDRFSAERPKGSFSTLEIQRTEQGDSAMYLCASSPQTGLIYEQYFGPGTRLTVT.

This chain connects TRBV2 to TRBJ1-6; D is uncertain. The CDR3 contains 13 residues. Looked up from germline, CDR1 is SNHLY and CDR2 is FYNNEI. V was clipped by 7 bases and J by 3 bases, with 7 bases between them. Here the CDR3 reads CASKTDYNSPLHF. CDR3 sequence (DNA): TGTGCCAGCAAAACAGACTATAATTCACCCCTCCACTTT.

The chain employs TRBV3-1 (or the pseudogene TRBV3-2) and TRBJ1-4, with D unclear. The CDR3 runs to 14 residues. CDR1 and CDR2 (germline): LGHDT, YNNKEL (reference sequence). The V gene lost 0 bases and the J gene lost 12 bases, with 14 bases spanning the gap. The CDR3 nucleotides read TGTGCCAGCAGCCAAGAACGCCCGATTAGTGAACTGTTTTTT. Translated, it gives CASSQERPISELFF.

This clone was found once. DNA of the CDR3: TGCGCCAGCAGCCCTAATGAGAACACTGAAGCTTTCTTT. This sequence encodes CASSPNENTEAFF. The rearrangement links TRBV5-1 to TRBJ1-1; D is uncertain. The V gene's germline CDR1 is SGHRS and CDR2 YFSETQ. The CDR3 length is 13 residues. Trimming stripped 4 bases from V and 1 base from J, with 8 bases between.

The chain couples TRBV7-2 to TRBJ2-1; D perhaps matches TRBD1 (6 bases). The CDR3 sequence is 15 residues long. V shed 3 bases and J shed 5 bases, with 14 bases lying between them. Germline-derived CDR1 and CDR2 are SGHTA and FQGNSA. This chain's CDR3 is CASSFAQGWNNEQFF. In DNA form, the CDR3 reads TGTGCCAGCAGCTTCGCCCAGGGGTGGAACAATGAGCAGTTCTTC.

The rearrangement uses TRBV29-1 and TRBJ1-2, with 10 bases lining up with TRBD1. The germline gives CDR1 SQVTM, CDR2 ANQGSEA. CDR3 length: 14 amino acids. Unmatched junction bases numbered 9, after V lost 7 bases and J lost 4 bases. The CDR3 reads CSAIPGQGSYGYTF. CDR3 nucleotide sequence: TGCAGCGCTATCCCGGGACAGGGGTCCTATGGCTACACCTTC.

The rearrangement joins TRBV27 to TRBJ2-1; weak D call: TRBD1 (5 bases). The CDR3 is 15 residues long. Germline CDR1 MNHEY, CDR2 SMNVEV (reference sequence). V was clipped by 2 bases and J by 5 bases, with 13 bases between them. The CDR3 DNA follows: TGTGCCAGCAGTTTAAGCAGGGAAAGGAACAATGAGCAGTTCTTC. Amino acids: CASSLSRERNNEQFF.

CDR3 sequence: CASTAQGLGYTF. As DNA, the CDR3 is TGCGCCAGCACCGCGCAGGGGCTCGGCTACACCTTC. This sequence joins TRBV10-2 and TRBJ1-2; TRBD1 might be the D (6 bases). V lost 7 bases and J lost 8, with 14 bases in between. The CDR3 runs 12 residues. Germline lookup yields CDR1 WSHSY and CDR2 SAAADI.

V is TRBV5-6 and J is TRBJ1-1; D call uncertain. Trimming took 4 bases from V and 2 from J, leaving 9 bases between them. Looked up from germline, CDR1 is SGHDT and CDR2 is YYEEEE. CDR3 length: 13 amino acids. This CDR3 reads CASSLWSNTEAFF. The CDR3 coding sequence is TGTGCCAGCAGCCTCTGGAGCAACACTGAAGCTTTCTTT.

The chain couples TRBV7-6 to TRBJ2-3; D is perhaps TRBD2 (6 bases). CDR3 size: 17 residues. Germline assignment: CDR1 SGHVS and CDR2 FNYEAQ. Trimming pared 1 base from V and 1 base from J, leaving 15 bases between. The CDR3 reads CASSLGGGTRGTDTQYF. The DNA for the CDR3 is TGTGCCAGCAGCTTAGGGGGCGGGACGAGAGGCACAGATACGCAGTATTTT.

The rearrangement joins TRBV12-3 or TRBV12-4 to TRBJ1-5; D uncertain. This CDR3 spans 12 amino acids. V was cut by 5 bases and J by 8 bases, with 10 bases left in between. The CDR3 region has the DNA TGTGCCAGCAGTCGCTCATTGGAGCCCCAGCATTTT. It specifies CASSRSLEPQHF.

This chain uses TRBV11-3 with TRBJ2-7; no firm D call. The CDR3 runs to 12 residues. Germline V lookup: CDR1 SGHNT, CDR2 YENEEA. V was cut by 2 bases and J by 2 bases, with 4 bases left in between. The DNA of the CDR3 is TGTGCCAGCAGCTTAAGTCCCTACGAGCAGTACTTC. This gives the protein CASSLSPYEQYF.

This clone has more than one count but fewer than ten. The chain recombines TRBV10-3 with TRBJ2-1; D might be TRBD2 (5 bases). The length of the CDR3 is 12 residues. Germline-derived CDR1 and CDR2 are ENHRY and SYGVKD. Trimming pared 5 bases from V and 5 bases from J, leaving 7 bases between. The CDR3 DNA sequence: TGTGCCATCAGTCAGACTAACAATGAGCAGTTCTTC. It is translated as CAISQTNNEQFF.

This chain joins TRBV18 and TRBJ2-1, with D perhaps TRBD2 (5 bases). V dropped 3 bases and J dropped 1 base, with 10 bases sitting between them. The CDR3 has 15 residues. The germline V gene has CDR1 KGHSH and CDR2 LQKENI. DNA for the CDR3: TGTGCCAGCTCACCCGGGGTAATTTCCTACAATGAGCAGTTCTTC. Protein sequence: CASSPGVISYNEQFF. Combining the CDR3 with reference TRBV18 and TRBJ2-1 gives the whole variable domain NAGVMQNPRHLVRRRGQEARLRCSPMKGHSHVYWYRQLPEEGLKFMVYLQKENIIDESGMPKERFSAEFPKEGPSILRIQQVVRGDSAAYFCASSPGVISYNEQFFGPGTRLTVL.

The chain recombines TRBV4-2 with TRBJ2-2; 8 positions match TRBD1. This CDR3 region has 14 residues. The germline gives CDR1 LGHNA, CDR2 YNFKEQ. V lost 3 bases, J lost 10 bases, and 7 bases stayed unmatched. Here the CDR3 reads CASSQDQGAEELFF. CDR3 DNA sequence: TGTGCCAGCAGCCAGGACCAGGGGGCTGAGGAGCTGTTTTTT.

The chain joins TRBV18 to TRBJ2-5, with 7 nucleotides matching TRBD1. This CDR3 region has 13 residues. Germline values: CDR1 KGHSH, CDR2 LQKENI. J gave up 1 base and V 4 bases, and 0 bases lay outside the gene matches. DNA of the CDR3: TGTGCCAGCTCACGGGACAGCCAAGAGACCCAGTACTTC. It specifies CASSRDSQETQYF.

The J gene is TRBJ1-1, the V gene TRBV5-6, with 9 bases that match TRBD1. V was pared by 3 bases and J by 0 bases, with 3 bases of the junction left unmatched. Germline V gene data show CDR1 as SGHDT and CDR2 as YYEEEE. The CDR3 loop spans 15 amino acids. CDR3: CASSWDRALNTEAFF. The DNA for the CDR3 is TGTGCCAGCAGCTGGGACAGGGCGCTGAACACTGAAGCTTTCTTT.

The genes are TRBV5-5 and TRBJ2-1, with 9 bases lining up with TRBD2. The J segment lost 0 bases and the V segment lost 4 bases, leaving 14 bases of the junction unmatched. Per the germline V gene, CDR1 is SGHKS and CDR2 is YYEKEE (reference sequence). The CDR3 length is 19 residues. The CDR3 DNA reads TGTGCCAGCAGCCCGGAATCCCTAGCGGGGATTCCCTCCTACAATGAGCAGTTCTTC. Translation gives CASSPESLAGIPSYNEQFF.

This sequence joins TRBV7-9 and TRBJ2-3, with D perhaps TRBD2 (6 bases). Germline V CDR1 and CDR2: SEHNR, FQNEAQ (reference sequence). This CDR3 contains 18 residues. Trimming shortened V by 5 bases and J by 1 base, and 22 bases separated the two germline ends. CDR3 sequence: CASSPKVGGRPGTDTQYF. The CDR3 DNA sequence: TGTGCCAGCAGCCCAAAGGTGGGGGGACGACCGGGCACAGATACGCAGTATTTT.

This clone was detected once. V and J are TRBV5-1 and TRBJ1-2, with D possibly being TRBD1 (5 bases). Between the trimmed V and J ends, which lost 0 bases and 2 bases, there was a span of 8 bases. CDR3 size: 14 residues. The germline V gene encodes CDR1 SGHRS and CDR2 YFSETQ. This chain's CDR3 is CASSLGGSNYGYTF. In DNA form, the CDR3 reads TGCGCCAGCAGCTTGGGGGGCTCCAACTATGGCTACACCTTC.

This clone came up a few times. Compared with germline, one end of the junction differs, possibly owing to a read error. The rearrangement uses TRBV2 and TRBJ1-4; D gene uncertain. The germline V gene has CDR1 SNHLY and CDR2 FYNNEI. This CDR3 is built from 14 residues. CDR3 amino acids: CASSEGRVGEKLFF. CDR3 nucleotides: TGTGCCAGCAGCGAAGGACGGGTGGGAGAAAAACTGTTTTTT.

The rearrangement links TRBV27 to TRBJ2-7; unclear D gene. Germline CDR1 and CDR2: MNHEY and SMNVEV (reference sequence). This CDR3 region has 14 residues. The V and J ends lost 0 bases and 4 bases respectively, with 10 bases between them. For the CDR3, the DNA is TGTGCCAGCAGTTTATCGTTCCCAAGTTACGAGCAGTACTTC. Translation: CASSLSFPSYEQYF.

The chain couples TRBV4-1 to TRBJ2-7; unclear D gene. From germline, CDR1 is MGHRA and CDR2 YSYEKL. V shed 3 bases and J shed 4 bases, with 7 bases lying between them. The CDR3 extends over 12 amino acids. CDR3 nucleotide sequence: TGCGCCAGCAGCCATCTATGTTACGAGCAGTACTTC. Translated, it gives CASSHLCYEQYF.